This TCR beta chain appears in the sequencing data of a study of blood T cell repertoires in COVID-19. This CDR3 spans 13 amino acids. CDR1 is MRHNA and CDR2 is SNTAGT in the germline V gene. J gave up 8 bases and V 4 bases, and 4 bases lay outside the gene matches. Assay: immunoSEQ multiplex PCR; the TCRdb copy retains only in-frame clones and omits some. There are 200,000 to 250,000 clones in the sample; about four fifths occur only once, and approximately 7.3% lies in the top ten. The chain joins TRBV6-4 to TRBJ2-1, with 8 bases fitting TRBD1. Sequencing was carried out using PBMCs or T cells enriched from blood (not recorded which). The TCR was taken from a woman aged 40 to 50 who had recovered from COVID-19. CDR3 nucleotides: TGTGCCAGCAGTGCGACAGGGGTTGATGAGCAGTTCTTC. Protein product: CASSATGVDEQFF.